This entry describes one T cell receptor (beta chain). The data were obtained in a study of T cell changes during pregnancy in multiple sclerosis. Measured with immunoSEQ multiplex PCR; TCRdb has only the in-frame clones, and not every one. The table records nearly 110,000 clones, approximately 90% of them present only once. CDR1 MNHNS and CDR2 SASEGT come from the germline V gene. The CDR3 loop spans 14 amino acids. The ends lost 9 bases at V and 0 bases at J; junction bases unmatched: 5. The sequence was obtained from a female donor with multiple sclerosis, enrolled in a pregnancy study. The chain couples TRBV6-1 to TRBJ1-5; 7 bases are shared with TRBD1. Sample: peripheral blood, taken after pregnancy. For the CDR3, the DNA is TGTGCCAGTAGGGACAGAACTAGCAATCAGCCCCAGCATTTT. Amino acid sequence: CASRDRTSNQPQHF.